This T cell receptor beta chain is from a study of brain T cells in children with intractable seizures (dated by TCRdb to the early 2020s). The study in broad terms: A NanoString immunology panel was first used to screen resected brain tissue from 50 to 65 pediatric epilepsy surgery cases for immune gene transcripts. About 70% of the 12 selected surgery cases also had pre-surgery blood sequenced, which left four cases with brain tissue only. Broad study findings and their caveats: Because pre- and post-surgery blood were sequenced to different depths, clones absent from the pre-surgery sample may reflect undersampling. Viral specificity was inferred only from CDR3 sequence similarity, and patients' HCMV serostatus was unknown.

The immunoSEQ assay was applied to genomic DNA to generate the TCR beta chain sequences. Turning to the authors' computational methods: CDR3 sequences that did not begin with the conserved framework cysteine at position 104 were removed by hand. To get clonality, the normalized Shannon's Diversity Index was subtracted from one, giving values from 0 (maximal diversity) to 1 (oligoclonal). Chi-squared comparison-of-proportions tests were used to check whether the frequency of the same CDR3 differed between samples, for example brain versus blood. Public clonotypes were identified through searches of immuneACCESS, and similarity to known antiviral clonotypes was evaluated with the VDJdb browser. The table comes from immuneACCESS by way of TCRdb, which keeps in-frame sequences with V and J called. Part of the clones is missing from these tables; in studies checked, under half for an unresolved V gene and the rest for unknown reasons. V and J calls and clone size are copied from that table; D and trimming were computed from the DNA. Present in this sample are 100,000 to 120,000 clones, around 94% of which were seen just once. About 4% of the sample belongs to the ten largest clones.

Details on this clone: No cognate antigen has been identified for it. Base qualities are not at hand, and no much larger clone is one base apart.

V lost 5 bases and J lost 4 bases, and the count of bases not matched to a germline gene is 8. CDR1 and CDR2, per the germline V gene (reference sequence), are MNHEY and SMNVEV. The CDR3 has 15 amino acids, counting the end cysteine and phenylalanine. CDR3 DNA is the only sequence kept; it has 45 bases, read in frame from the first base. The time point label of this sample denotes: resected brain tissue, or blood drawn just prior to surgery. The surgery cases showing the highest brain T cell transcript signatures were chosen for TCR beta chain sequencing of brain tissue and, when available, of blood. Prior to surgery, the patients had been treated with at least one anti-epileptic drug. The TCR-sequenced patients were children whose drug-resistant epilepsy was caused by tuberous sclerosis complex, focal cortical dysplasia, Rasmussen encephalitis or hemimegalencephaly. The blood samples were collected right before the epilepsy surgery. Bulk genomic DNA was isolated from unsorted brain tissue and whole blood using the Monarch genomic DNA purification kit.

The chain couples TRBV27 to TRBJ1-5; 7 nucleotides in the junction match TRBD1. Sequencing used peripheral blood, obtained at surgery. This receptor was taken from a boy in the first two years of life with hemimegalencephaly and intractable seizures. The CDR3 protein is CASSPRQGWNQPQHF. The sequenced DNA is TGTGCCAGCAGTCCCCGACAGGGATGGAATCAGCCCCAGCATTTT.